This TCR beta chain was captured in a study of T cell responses to AZD1222 COVID-19 vaccine. V was clipped by 8 bases and J by 5 bases; unmatched bases: 5. Germline V gene sequence: CDR1 MDHEN, CDR2 SYDVKM. The CDR3 length is 14 residues. In regard to this clone: Its antigen is not identified.

Regarding the study as a whole: Regions left unmutated in variants are reportedly the target of nearly half of spike-specific TCRs.

Clones were read by immunoSEQ multiplex PCR, and TCRdb kept only the in-frame ones, dropping some. The sample includes around 140,000 clones, 93% of them seen just once. This receptor was identified in an adult in good health. The starting material was peripheral blood, obtained on day 0 of AZD1222 vaccination. The rearrangement joins TRBV28 to TRBJ1-5; 11 nucleotides agree with TRBD1. CDR3 nucleotides: TGTGCCAGCTTGGACAGGGGGCTTGATCAGCCCCAGCATTTT. Its protein is CASLDRGLDQPQHF.